The 3 T cell receptor beta chains reported below all come from one sample, sequenced in a study of control samples from healthy donors and cancer patients. Sequenced by immunoSEQ multiplex PCR; TCRdb stores in-frame clones only, minus some. Of around 90,000 clones listed, about nine tenths are singletons. What was sequenced was blood. These receptors were taken from a man aged 30 to 39 in good health.

This chain joins TRBV5-1 and TRBJ2-4; D remains ambiguous. CDR3 size: 13 residues. CDR1 is SGHRS and CDR2 is YFSETQ in the germline V gene. Trimming took 0 bases from V and 5 from J, leaving 6 bases between them. Here the CDR3 DNA reads TGCGCCAGCAGCTTGGGGATCGAAAACATTCAGTACTTC. This codes for CASSLGIENIQYF. Full variable domain (missing parts from reference TRBV5-1 and TRBJ2-4): KAGVTQTPRYLIKTRGQQVTLSCSPISGHRSVSWYQQTPGQGLQFLFEYFSETQRNKGNFPGRFSGRQFSNSRSEMNVSTLELGDSALYLCASSLGIENIQYFGAGTRLSVL.

The CDR3 DNA is TGTGCCAGCAGGCGTACAGGGGGCGGGGAGACCCAGTACTTC. It is translated as CASRRTGGGETQYF. The V gene is TRBV11-2, the J gene TRBJ2-5, with 9 nucleotides matching TRBD1. CDR1 SGHAT and CDR2 FQNNGV come from the germline V gene. After removal of 6 bases from V and 5 bases from J, the junction contained 7 bases not matched to a gene. The CDR3 length is 14 residues.

The chain is built from TRBV4-2 and TRBJ2-3, with D hard to call. The CDR3 has 16 amino acids. The V and J ends lost 3 bases and 7 bases respectively, with 20 bases between them. From germline, CDR1 is LGHNA and CDR2 YNFKEQ. The CDR3 region has the DNA TGTGCCAGCAGCCAGGAGAGGCTGGCCTCTAAGTATACGCAGTATTTT. The encoded protein is CASSQERLASKYTQYF.